This T cell receptor beta chain was recorded in a study of blood T cell repertoires in COVID-19. Study information: The analysed material was cDNA or gDNA that came from T cells, B-cell-depleted T cells, or PBMCs.

Study processing details: Amplification with reference gene primers provided the estimates of nucleated cell counts. The assay was immunoSEQ multiplex PCR, and TCRdb's table has in-frame clones only and misses some. V, J and clone size derive from that table, while D and trimming were established from the DNA sequence. The data hold around 290,000 clones, with approximately 89% observed a single time. The CDR3 spans 14 residues. The germline CDR1 and CDR2 sequences are LNHDA and SQIVND (reference sequence). Germline trimming cut 4 bases from V and 1 base from J; bases unmatched to any gene: 2. The chain is built from TRBV19 and TRBJ1-1, with 8 bases lining up with TRBD1. Sequencing input: peripheral blood. The clonotype was recovered from a woman aged 45-59 years who had recovered from COVID-19. CDR3 coding DNA: TGTGCCAGTAGTAGACAGGGGAAGAACACTGAAGCTTTCTTT. Protein: CASSRQGKNTEAFF.